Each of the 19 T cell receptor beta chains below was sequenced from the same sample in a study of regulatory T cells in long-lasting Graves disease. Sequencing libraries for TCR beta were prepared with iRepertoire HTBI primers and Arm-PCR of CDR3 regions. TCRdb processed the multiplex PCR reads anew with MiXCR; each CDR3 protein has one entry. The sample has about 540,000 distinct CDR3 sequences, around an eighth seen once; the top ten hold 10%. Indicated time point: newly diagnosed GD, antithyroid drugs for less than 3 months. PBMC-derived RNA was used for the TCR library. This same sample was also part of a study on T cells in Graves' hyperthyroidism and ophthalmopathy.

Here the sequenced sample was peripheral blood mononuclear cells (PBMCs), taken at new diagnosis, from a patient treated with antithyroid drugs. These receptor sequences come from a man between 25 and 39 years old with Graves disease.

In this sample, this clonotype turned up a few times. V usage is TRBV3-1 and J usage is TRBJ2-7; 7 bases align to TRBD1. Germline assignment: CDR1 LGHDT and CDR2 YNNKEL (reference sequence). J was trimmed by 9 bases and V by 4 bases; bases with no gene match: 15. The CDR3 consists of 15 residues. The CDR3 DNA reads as TGTGCCAGCAGCCCGACAGGGTGGAACGACGGGATGCAGTACTTC. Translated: CASSPTGWNDGMQYF.

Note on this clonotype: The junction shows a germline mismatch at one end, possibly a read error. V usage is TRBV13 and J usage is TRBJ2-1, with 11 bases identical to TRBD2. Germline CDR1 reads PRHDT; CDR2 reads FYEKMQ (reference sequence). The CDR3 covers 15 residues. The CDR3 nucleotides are TGTACCAGCAGCTTGGGGACTAGCGGAGTCCCCAGGCAGTTCTTC. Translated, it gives CTSSLGTSGVPRQFF.

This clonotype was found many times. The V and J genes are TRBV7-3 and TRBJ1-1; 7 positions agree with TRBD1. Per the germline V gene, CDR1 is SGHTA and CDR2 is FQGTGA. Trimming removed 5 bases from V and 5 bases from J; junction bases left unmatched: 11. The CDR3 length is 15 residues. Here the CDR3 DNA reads TGTGCCAGCAGCCGCACGACAGGGCCAGGGACTGAAGCTTTCTTT. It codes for CASSRTTGPGTEAFF. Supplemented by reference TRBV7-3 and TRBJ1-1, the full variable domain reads GAGVSQTPSNKVTEKGKYVELRCDPISGHTALYWYRQSLGQGPEFLIYFQGTGAADDSGLPNDRFFAVRPEGSVSTLKIQRTERGDSAVYLCASSRTTGPGTEAFFGQGTRLTVV.

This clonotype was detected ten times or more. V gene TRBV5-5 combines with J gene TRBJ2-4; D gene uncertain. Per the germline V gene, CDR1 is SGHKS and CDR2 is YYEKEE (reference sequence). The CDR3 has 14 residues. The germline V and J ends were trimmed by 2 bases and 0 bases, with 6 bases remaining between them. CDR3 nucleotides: TGTGCCAGCAGCTTCAGTCTAGCCAAAAACATTCAGTACTTC. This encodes CASSFSLAKNIQYF.

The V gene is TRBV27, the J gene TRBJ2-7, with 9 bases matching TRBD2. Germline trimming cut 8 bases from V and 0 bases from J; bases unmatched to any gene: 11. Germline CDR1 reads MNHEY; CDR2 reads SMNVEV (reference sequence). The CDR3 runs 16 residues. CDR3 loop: CASFPSSGKSSYEQYF. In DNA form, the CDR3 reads TGTGCCAGCTTCCCCTCTAGCGGGAAGAGCTCCTACGAGCAGTACTTC.

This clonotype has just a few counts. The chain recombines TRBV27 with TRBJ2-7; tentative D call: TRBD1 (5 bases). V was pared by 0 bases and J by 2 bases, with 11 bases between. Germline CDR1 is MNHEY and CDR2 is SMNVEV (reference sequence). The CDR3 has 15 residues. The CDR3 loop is CASSLSRQGPYEQYF. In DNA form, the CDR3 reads TGTGCCAGCAGTTTATCGCGGCAGGGCCCCTACGAGCAGTACTTC.

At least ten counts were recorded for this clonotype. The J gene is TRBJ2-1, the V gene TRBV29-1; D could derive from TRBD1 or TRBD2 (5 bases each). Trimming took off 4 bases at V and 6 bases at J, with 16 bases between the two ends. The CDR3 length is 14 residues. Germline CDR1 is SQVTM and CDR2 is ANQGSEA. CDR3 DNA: TGCAGCGTTGGGGACCCCCGAGCGAGCAATGAGCAGTTCTTC. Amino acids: CSVGDPRASNEQFF.

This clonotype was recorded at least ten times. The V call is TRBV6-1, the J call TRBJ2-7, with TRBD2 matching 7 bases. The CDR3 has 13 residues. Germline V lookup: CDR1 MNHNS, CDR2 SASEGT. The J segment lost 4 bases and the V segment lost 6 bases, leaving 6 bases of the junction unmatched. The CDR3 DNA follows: TGTGCCAGCAGGAGGGAGGGCCGGTACGAGCAGTACTTC. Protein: CASRREGRYEQYF.

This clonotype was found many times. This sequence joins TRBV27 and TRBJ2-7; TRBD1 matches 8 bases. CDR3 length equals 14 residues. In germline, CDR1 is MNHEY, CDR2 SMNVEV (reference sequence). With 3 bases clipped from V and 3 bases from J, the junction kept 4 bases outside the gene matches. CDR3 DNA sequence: TGTGCCAGCAGTTTCACAGGGGGAGACTACGAGCAGTACTTC. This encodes CASSFTGGDYEQYF.

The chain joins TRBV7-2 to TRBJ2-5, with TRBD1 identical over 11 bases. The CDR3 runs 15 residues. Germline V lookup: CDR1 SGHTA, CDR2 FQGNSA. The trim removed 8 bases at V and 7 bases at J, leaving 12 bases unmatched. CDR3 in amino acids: CASGLSGTGGPTQYF. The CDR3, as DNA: TGTGCCAGCGGGCTGTCCGGGACAGGGGGTCCGACCCAGTACTTC.

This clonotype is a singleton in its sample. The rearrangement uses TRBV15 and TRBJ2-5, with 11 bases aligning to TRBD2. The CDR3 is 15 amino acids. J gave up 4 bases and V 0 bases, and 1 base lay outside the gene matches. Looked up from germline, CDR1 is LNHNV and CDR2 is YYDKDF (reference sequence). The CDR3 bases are TGTGCCACCAGCAGAGAGGGGACTAGCGGAGAGACCCAGTACTTC. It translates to CATSREGTSGETQYF.

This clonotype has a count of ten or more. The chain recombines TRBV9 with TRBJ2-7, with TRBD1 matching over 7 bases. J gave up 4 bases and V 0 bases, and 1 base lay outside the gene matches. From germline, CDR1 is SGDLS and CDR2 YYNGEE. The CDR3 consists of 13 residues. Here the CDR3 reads CASSVGDSYEQYF. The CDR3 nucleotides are TGTGCCAGCAGCGTAGGGGACAGTTACGAGCAGTACTTC.

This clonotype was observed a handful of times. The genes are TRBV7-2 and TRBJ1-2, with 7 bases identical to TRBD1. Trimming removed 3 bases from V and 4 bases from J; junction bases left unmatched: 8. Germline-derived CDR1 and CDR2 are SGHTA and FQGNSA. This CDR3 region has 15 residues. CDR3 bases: TGTGCCAGCAGCTTTACCGGGACAGTACTCTATGGCTACACCTTC. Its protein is CASSFTGTVLYGYTF. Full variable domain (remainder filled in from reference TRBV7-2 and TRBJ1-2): GAGVSQSPSNKVTEKGKDVELRCDPISGHTALYWYRQSLGQGLEFLIYFQGNSAPDKSGLPSDRFSAERTGGSVSTLTIQRTQQEDSAVYLCASSFTGTVLYGYTFGSGTRLTVV.

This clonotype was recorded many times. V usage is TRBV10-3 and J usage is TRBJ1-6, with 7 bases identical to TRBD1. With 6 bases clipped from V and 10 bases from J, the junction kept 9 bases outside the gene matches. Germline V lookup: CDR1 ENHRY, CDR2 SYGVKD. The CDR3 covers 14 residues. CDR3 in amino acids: CAIREGTAHSPLHF. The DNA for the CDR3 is TGTGCCATCAGGGAAGGGACAGCTCACTCACCCCTCCACTTT.

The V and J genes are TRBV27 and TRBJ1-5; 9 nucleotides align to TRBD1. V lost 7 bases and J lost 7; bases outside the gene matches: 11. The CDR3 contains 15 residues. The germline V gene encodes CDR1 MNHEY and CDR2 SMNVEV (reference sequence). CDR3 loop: CASNPGQGSRQPQHF. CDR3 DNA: TGTGCCAGCAATCCGGGACAGGGTAGCCGCCAGCCCCAGCATTTT.

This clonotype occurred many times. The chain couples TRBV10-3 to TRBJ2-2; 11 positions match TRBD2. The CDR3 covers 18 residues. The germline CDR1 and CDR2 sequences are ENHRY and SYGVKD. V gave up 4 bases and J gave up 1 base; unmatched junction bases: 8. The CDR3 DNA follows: TGTGCCATCAGTGCCCTCGGGACTAGCGGCCAGAACACCGGGGAGCTGTTTTTT. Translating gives CAISALGTSGQNTGELFF.

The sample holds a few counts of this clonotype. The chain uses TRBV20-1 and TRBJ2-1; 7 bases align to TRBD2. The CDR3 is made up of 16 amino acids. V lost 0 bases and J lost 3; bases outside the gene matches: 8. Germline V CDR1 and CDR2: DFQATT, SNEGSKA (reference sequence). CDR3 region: CSARDLRREIYNEQFF. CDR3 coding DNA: TGCAGTGCTAGAGATCTCAGGCGGGAGATCTACAATGAGCAGTTCTTC.

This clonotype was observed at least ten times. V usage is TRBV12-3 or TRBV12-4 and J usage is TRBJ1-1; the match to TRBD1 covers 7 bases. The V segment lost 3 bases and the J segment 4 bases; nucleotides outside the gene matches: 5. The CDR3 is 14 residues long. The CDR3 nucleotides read TGTGCCAGCAGTTTCGGAGGGGGCGGCACTGAAGCTTTCTTT. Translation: CASSFGGGGTEAFF.

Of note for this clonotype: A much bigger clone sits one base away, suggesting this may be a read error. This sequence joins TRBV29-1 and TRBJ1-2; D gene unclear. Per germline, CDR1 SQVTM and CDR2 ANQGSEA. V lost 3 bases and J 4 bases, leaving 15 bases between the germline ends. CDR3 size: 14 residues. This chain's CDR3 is CSVEGSRDSYGYTF. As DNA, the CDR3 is TGCAGCGTTGAGGGGAGCCGTGATAGCTATGGCTACACCTTC.